These T cell receptor beta chains were read from a single sample in a study of cytomegalovirus exposure and HLA in healthy donors. Method: immunoSEQ multiplex PCR; TCRdb's copy keeps in-frame clones and lacks some. Altogether approximately 120,000 clones are present, 70% to 80% being singletons, with the ten largest covering roughly 3.5%. Sequenced input: PBMCs. Receptors were obtained from a man between 35 and 55 years old in good health and CMV-seronegative. CDR3s include the opening cysteine and the closing phenylalanine or tryptophan. A D gene is named only where the DNA matches it firmly. Some rows mark clone size as missing; the rest say once, few, many or name a class of expanded clone.

CDR3 length,J gene,D gene,clone size,V gene,CDR3 protein,CDR3 DNA
13,TRBJ1-5,.,.,TRBV6-6,CASSYSGERPQHF,TGTGCCAGCAGTTATTCAGGGGAGAGGCCCCAGCATTTT
14,TRBJ1-1,TRBD1,.,TRBV7-2,CASSLEGDRGEAFF,TGTGCCAGCAGCTTAGAAGGGGACAGGGGTGAAGCTTTCTTT
16,TRBJ2-1,TRBD1,once,TRBV5-4,CASSLAGTGQNNEQFF,TGTGCCAGCAGCTTGGCAGGGACAGGGCAGAACAATGAGCAGTTCTTC
12,TRBJ1-2,.,.,TRBV7-3,CASSLGQTGYTF,TGTGCCAGCAGCCTAGGACAGACCGGCTACACCTTC
15,TRBJ2-7,.,.,TRBV15,CATSRDDTPTYEQYF,TGTGCCACCAGCAGAGACGACACTCCAACCTACGAGCAGTACTTC
14,TRBJ2-7,.,.,TRBV7-9,CASSTDRFSYEQYF,TGTGCCAGCAGCACCGACAGGTTCTCCTACGAGCAGTACTTC
16,TRBJ2-5,.,.,TRBV5-1,CASSQDSMVFSATQYF,TGCGCCAGCAGCCAGGACAGCATGGTTTTCTCGGCGACCCAGTACTTC
15,TRBJ2-1,.,.,TRBV2,CASMGPDSSYNEQFF,TGTGCCAGCATGGGGCCTGACAGCTCCTACAATGAGCAGTTCTTC
14,TRBJ2-5,TRBD2,once,TRBV2,CASTLAGGTETQYF,TGTGCCAGCACACTAGCGGGGGGGACGGAGACCCAGTACTTC
14,TRBJ2-3,TRBD1,once,TRBV7-2,CASSFDRGADTQYF,TGTGCCAGCAGCTTCGACAGGGGGGCAGATACGCAGTATTTT
16,TRBJ1-4,TRBD1,.,TRBV7-6,CASSSGGTGWGEKLFF,TGTGCCAGCAGCTCCGGGGGGACAGGGTGGGGAGAAAAACTGTTTTTT
16,TRBJ1-1,.,.,TRBV25-1,CASSDFGYSGNTEAFF,TGTGCCAGCAGTGATTTTGGGTATTCAGGGAACACTGAAGCTTTCTTT
13,TRBJ2-7,.,.,TRBV10-3,CAITRGIAYEQYF,TGTGCCATCACGCGGGGAATCGCCTACGAGCAGTACTTC
13,TRBJ1-2,.,.,TRBV2,CASLLTGRGGYTF,TGTGCCAGCTTATTAACAGGGAGGGGTGGCTACACCTTC
13,TRBJ1-2,.,few,TRBV5-1,CASSLEKPYGYTF,TGCGCCAGCAGCTTGGAAAAGCCCTATGGCTACACCTTC
14,TRBJ2-5,TRBD1,.,TRBV7-9,CASSLQGKEETQYF,TGTGCCAGCAGCCTACAGGGGAAGGAAGAGACCCAGTACTTC
19,TRBJ2-5,TRBD1,.,TRBV9,CASSPAGTGQSILRQTQYF,TGTGCCAGCAGCCCAGCTGGGACAGGACAAAGTATCCTACGGCAGACCCAGTACTTC